Each of the 30 T cell receptor beta chains below was sequenced from the same sample in a study of T-cell reconstitution after alpha-beta-depleted transplantation in children. As it was prepared, the TCRbeta library received unique molecular identifiers. In TCRdb, the PCR reads were re-called with MiXCR into one record per CDR3 protein. The table lists 250,000 to 400,000 distinct CDR3 sequences, 23% of them singletons. Specimen: PBMCs, mostly from graft donor cells, collected 180 days after TCRalphabeta/CD19-depleted stem cell transplant. These TCRs come from a male patient aged 10-17 years who had a stem cell transplant for acute lymphoblastic leukemia, so the T cells may come from the graft donor.

This clonotype was detected once. This chain uses TRBV7-3 with TRBJ2-1; 7 nucleotides align to TRBD2. J gave up 7 bases and V 3 bases, and 9 bases lay outside the gene matches. In germline, CDR1 is SGHTA, CDR2 FQGTGA. This CDR3 is built from 15 residues. The CDR3 region is CASSFGSAGLNEQFF. Written as DNA, the CDR3 is TGTGCCAGCAGCTTTGGTTCAGCGGGACTAAATGAGCAGTTCTTC.

This clonotype came up once. Because the CDR3 is missing its conserved closing phenylalanine or tryptophan, this is likely a read error. V usage is TRBV7-9 and J usage is TRBJ2-1; TRBD2 matches 8 bases. V trimming: 1 base; J trimming: 4 bases; junction bases outside the gene matches: 6. The CDR3 length is 16 residues. The V gene's germline CDR1 is SEHNR and CDR2 FQNEAQ (reference sequence). CDR3 nucleotides: TGTGCCAGCAGCTTAGGGCTAGCGGGTGATTACAATGAGCAGTTCCTC. Translated, it gives CASSLGLAGDYNEQFL.

This clonotype came up many times. This sequence joins TRBV5-1 and TRBJ2-1; tentatively, D is TRBD1 (5 bases). The V and J ends lost 4 bases and 3 bases respectively, with 11 bases between them. Germline assignment: CDR1 SGHRS and CDR2 YFSETQ. CDR3 length equals 14 residues. This chain's CDR3 is CASSPGQSYNEQFF. The DNA of the CDR3 is TGCGCCAGCAGCCCTGGACAAAGCTACAATGAGCAGTTCTTC.

The rearrangement uses TRBV11-1 and TRBJ2-1, with D unclear. In germline, CDR1 is SGHAT, CDR2 FQDESV (reference sequence). The CDR3 consists of 14 residues. The ends were cut back, 1 base at V and 11 bases at J, with 15 bases in the middle. CDR3 sequence reads: CASSLEGLVRQQFF. CDR3 coding DNA: TGTGCCAGCAGCTTAGAGGGTTTAGTGCGGCAGCAGTTCTTC. The full variable domain, in which reference TRBV11-1 and TRBJ2-1 provide the parts outside the CDR3, is EAEVAQSPRYKITEKSQAVAFWCDPISGHATLYWYRQILGQGPELLVQFQDESVVDDSQLPKDRFSAERLKGVDSTLKIQPAELGDSAMYLCASSLEGLVRQQFFGPGTRLTVL.

This chain connects TRBV6-5 to TRBJ2-7; D tentatively fits TRBD1 or TRBD2 (6 bases each). This CDR3 is 15 amino acids long. Germline V gene lookup returns CDR1 MNHEY and CDR2 SVGAGI. V was clipped by 0 bases and J by 1 base, with 10 bases between them. The CDR3 loop reads CASSYSRGESYEQYF. CDR3 nucleotide sequence: TGTGCCAGCAGTTACTCGAGGGGGGAATCCTACGAGCAGTACTTC.

This clonotype was found once. The chain links TRBV28 to TRBJ2-3; D gene unclear. The CDR3 runs 16 residues. Germline V CDR1 and CDR2: MDHEN, SYDVKM. Trimming took 2 bases from V and 2 from J, leaving 14 bases between them. CDR3 DNA sequence: TGTGCCAGCAGTTTAATAGGTCTACTCTACACAGATACGCAGTATTTT. Encoded protein: CASSLIGLLYTDTQYF.

The chain recombines TRBV7-9 with TRBJ2-1, with 9 bases fitting TRBD2. Trimming at V came to 1 base and at J to 9 bases, leaving 4 bases not matched to a gene. Germline CDR1 SEHNR, CDR2 FQNEAQ (reference sequence). The CDR3 runs 14 residues. CDR3 amino acids: CASSLGTSVSEQFF. Written as DNA, the CDR3 is TGTGCCAGCAGCTTAGGGACTAGCGTGAGTGAGCAGTTCTTC.

This clonotype has only a few counts. This rearrangement joins TRBV5-1 to TRBJ2-7; D is perhaps TRBD1 (6 bases). The CDR3 is 16 residues long. The V and J ends lost 3 bases and 2 bases respectively, with 18 bases between them. Germline-derived CDR1 and CDR2 are SGHRS and YFSETQ. This chain's CDR3 is CASSWMTGFLAYEQYF. CDR3 bases: TGCGCCAGCAGCTGGATGACAGGATTTCTTGCCTACGAGCAGTACTTC.

This chain uses TRBV6-5 with TRBJ2-3, with unresolved D. V was shortened by 1 base and J by 0 bases, with 8 bases between the two germline ends. The CDR3 length is 15 residues. Germline V lookup: CDR1 MNHEY, CDR2 SVGAGI. CDR3 protein: CASSYWLPSTDTQYF. The CDR3 region has the DNA TGTGCCAGCAGTTACTGGCTACCTAGCACAGATACGCAGTATTTT.

The chain uses TRBV20-1 and TRBJ2-5, with 9 positions matching TRBD1. CDR3 length equals 15 residues. V was clipped by 5 bases and J by 5 bases; unmatched bases: 12. Germline V gene lookup returns CDR1 DFQATT and CDR2 SNEGSKA (reference sequence). CDR3: CSASSPGQGYETQYF. CDR3 DNA: TGCAGTGCTTCTTCGCCGGGACAGGGTTATGAGACCCAGTACTTC.

This clonotype was observed a few times. The chain is built from TRBV5-1 and TRBJ2-5, with D uncertain. The germline V gene has CDR1 SGHRS and CDR2 YFSETQ. This CDR3 has 15 amino acids. Trimming took 4 bases from V and 7 from J, leaving 20 bases between them. The CDR3 here is CASSISAGRAGTQYF. DNA for the CDR3: TGCGCCAGCAGCATTTCGGCAGGCCGAGCAGGGACCCAGTACTTC.

V and J are TRBV6-6 and TRBJ2-7, with unresolved D. V gave up 5 bases and J gave up 0 bases, with 8 bases separating them. The CDR3 spans 13 residues. Germline V CDR1 and CDR2: MNHNY, SVGAGI (reference sequence). The CDR3, as DNA: TGTGCCAGCAGTGGGCTCAACTCCTACGAGCAGTACTTC. Translated, it gives CASSGLNSYEQYF.

This clonotype appeared a few times. This sequence joins TRBV6-5 and TRBJ1-2; D is possibly TRBD1 (6 bases). The V gene's germline CDR1 is MNHEY and CDR2 SVGAGI. This CDR3 has 18 residues. The V end lost 1 base, the J end lost 4 bases, and 22 bases lay between the germline ends. The CDR3 is CASSYYGQGHHNFYGYTF. In DNA form, the CDR3 reads TGTGCCAGCAGTTACTACGGGCAGGGGCATCATAATTTCTATGGCTACACCTTC.

This clonotype has a handful of counts. The rearrangement links TRBV5-8 to TRBJ2-1; 10 bases fit TRBD1. Trimming removed 4 bases from V and 9 bases from J; junction bases left unmatched: 7. Germline V lookup: CDR1 SGHTS, CDR2 YDEGEE. This CDR3 is built from 14 residues. CDR3 in DNA: TGTGCCAGCAGCCCTCGACAGGGGGCGAGTGAGCAGTTCTTC. Translated: CASSPRQGASEQFF.

This clonotype was counted ten times or more. The genes are TRBV10-3 and TRBJ2-3, with D unresolved. Germline V gene lookup returns CDR1 ENHRY and CDR2 SYGVKD. Deletions cut 8 bases from V and 7 bases from J, with 16 bases between. The CDR3 runs to 13 residues. CDR3 in DNA: TGTGCCATCGGACGTACGTATGATAATACGCAGTATTTT. As protein: CAIGRTYDNTQYF.

The chain uses TRBV9 and TRBJ1-2, with 7 bases identical to TRBD1. V trimming: 4 bases; J trimming: 8 bases; junction bases outside the gene matches: 14. Looked up from germline, CDR1 is SGDLS and CDR2 is YYNGEE. This CDR3 spans 15 amino acids. CDR3 sequence (DNA): TGTGCCAGCAGCTTTACAGGGGATCTAAGTTACGGCTACACCTTC. This encodes CASSFTGDLSYGYTF.

This clonotype has a handful of counts. The chain links TRBV29-1 to TRBJ2-5; tentative D call: TRBD2 (5 bases). The germline CDR1 and CDR2 sequences are SQVTM and ANQGSEA. The length of the CDR3 is 13 residues. V dropped 1 base and J dropped 2 bases, with 8 bases sitting between them. The DNA for the CDR3 is TGCAGCGTTGAAGGACTACTACAAGAGACCCAGTACTTC. This encodes CSVEGLLQETQYF. Filled out from reference TRBV29-1 and TRBJ2-5, the complete variable domain reads SAVISQKPSRDICQRGTSLTIQCQVDSQVTMMFWYRQQPGQSLTLIATANQGSEATYESGFVIDKFPISRPNLTFSTLTVSNMSPEDSSIYLCSVEGLLQETQYFGPGTRLLVL.

The chain links TRBV30 to TRBJ2-5, with 8 positions matching TRBD2. V lost 2 bases, J lost 4 bases, and 0 bases stayed unmatched. Germline V lookup: CDR1 GTSNPN, CDR2 SVGIG (reference sequence). The CDR3 runs 12 residues. The CDR3 loop reads CAWSSGGETQYF. CDR3 sequence (DNA): TGTGCCTGGAGTAGCGGGGGAGAGACCCAGTACTTC.

V usage is TRBV4-1 and J usage is TRBJ1-3; D is unresolved. V dropped 4 bases and J dropped 8 bases, with 6 bases sitting between them. Germline values: CDR1 MGHRA, CDR2 YSYEKL. There are 11 residues in the CDR3. This CDR3 is CASSLRDTIYF. DNA for the CDR3: TGCGCCAGCAGCCTGAGAGACACCATATATTTT.

This clonotype was observed a few times. V usage is TRBV2 and J usage is TRBJ2-2, with a tentative D call TRBD2 (5 bases). The CDR3 is 17 residues long. CDR1 and CDR2 (germline): SNHLY, FYNNEI. Trimming stripped 4 bases from V and 5 bases from J, with 20 bases between. Here the CDR3 reads CASSGSGKSSRTGELFF. As DNA, the CDR3 is TGTGCCAGCAGTGGGTCGGGAAAAAGCTCGAGGACCGGGGAGCTGTTTTTT.

This chain joins TRBV18 and TRBJ1-5; the D is unclear. The length of the CDR3 is 13 residues. The V end lost 4 bases, the J end lost 5 bases, and 9 bases lay between the germline ends. CDR1 is KGHSH and CDR2 is LQKENI in the germline V gene. As DNA, the CDR3 is TGTGCCAGCTCACGGGAGGGAGATCAGCCCCAGCATTTT. Its translation: CASSREGDQPQHF.

This clonotype was observed a handful of times. The genes are TRBV29-1 and TRBJ2-1, with 7 bases identical to TRBD2. V gave up 3 bases and J gave up 1 base; unmatched junction bases: 3. The CDR3 totals 14 residues. Germline V CDR1 and CDR2: SQVTM, ANQGSEA. The CDR3 here is CSVEGGLSYNEQFF. The CDR3 DNA reads TGCAGCGTTGAGGGGGGGTTGTCCTACAATGAGCAGTTCTTC.

This clonotype appeared a single time. V gene TRBV15 combines with J gene TRBJ2-7; D might be TRBD1 (6 bases). This CDR3 contains 12 residues. V was cut by 6 bases and J by 3 bases, with 9 bases left in between. Germline values: CDR1 LNHNV, CDR2 YYDKDF (reference sequence). CDR3 DNA: TGTGCCACCAGTAAACAGGGCTACGAGCAGTACTTC. This translates into CATSKQGYEQYF.

This clonotype was observed at least ten times. This chain connects TRBV5-1 to TRBJ2-5, with unresolved D. The CDR3 runs to 12 residues. CDR1 is SGHRS, CDR2 YFSETQ, per germline. V lost 0 bases to trimming and J lost 4 bases, with 4 bases between them. CDR3 DNA sequence: TGCGCCAGCAGCTTGGACCTAGAGACCCAGTACTTC. Its protein product is CASSLDLETQYF.

J is TRBJ2-4 and V is TRBV19; D possibly corresponds to TRBD2 (5 bases). The ends were cut back, 4 bases at V and 0 bases at J, with 10 bases in the middle. The CDR3 length is 15 residues. Germline CDR1 and CDR2: LNHDA and SQIVND (reference sequence). CDR3 amino acids: CASSKAELAKNIQYF. CDR3 bases: TGTGCCAGTAGTAAAGCGGAGCTAGCCAAAAACATTCAGTACTTC.

This clonotype was detected a few times. This rearrangement joins TRBV5-1 to TRBJ1-5, with no clear D. This CDR3 is 14 amino acids long. The V end lost 0 bases, the J end lost 7 bases, and 11 bases lay between the germline ends. CDR1 is SGHRS and CDR2 is YFSETQ in the germline V gene. The CDR3 DNA follows: TGCGCCAGCAGCTTGGGTGGATCCCGACAGCCCCAGCATTTT. Translating it yields CASSLGGSRQPQHF. Using reference TRBV5-1 and TRBJ1-5 for the parts outside the CDR3, the full variable domain is KAGVTQTPRYLIKTRGQQVTLSCSPISGHRSVSWYQQTPGQGLQFLFEYFSETQRNKGNFPGRFSGRQFSNSRSEMNVSTLELGDSALYLCASSLGGSRQPQHFGDGTRLSIL.

This clonotype was counted a few times. J is TRBJ2-1 and V is TRBV2; 9 nucleotides line up with TRBD2. CDR3 length: 14 amino acids. The junction had 10 bases not matched to a gene; V was cut back by 10 bases and J by 6 bases. The germline gives CDR1 SNHLY, CDR2 FYNNEI. In nucleotides, the CDR3 is TGTGCCACTTCCCTAGCGGGACTCCTCAATGAGCAGTTCTTC. It codes for CATSLAGLLNEQFF.

This clonotype was observed a handful of times. The chain links TRBV5-1 to TRBJ2-3, with 11 positions matching TRBD2. V dropped 4 bases and J dropped 2; count of bases not matched to a gene: 6. The CDR3 has 16 residues. CDR1 is SGHRS and CDR2 is YFSETQ in the germline V gene. CDR3 nucleotides: TGCGCCAGCAGCGAACTAGCGGGAGCTATCACAGATACGCAGTATTTT. Translated, it gives CASSELAGAITDTQYF.

This clonotype was seen more than once but under ten times. The chain joins TRBV5-6 to TRBJ1-2; maybe TRBD1 (5 bases). This CDR3 contains 16 residues. Germline V gives CDR1 SGHDT, CDR2 YYEEEE. Trimming removed 2 bases at V and 4 bases at J, with 18 bases between. CDR3 coding DNA: TGTGCCAGCAGCTTATTTCTTACAGGCAGGGTCTATGGCTACACCTTC. Its translation is CASSLFLTGRVYGYTF. The whole variable domain, remainder taken from reference TRBV5-6 and TRBJ1-2, is DAGVTQSPTHLIKTRGQQVTLRCSPKSGHDTVSWYQQALGQGPQFIFQYYEEEERQRGNFPDRFSGHQFPNYSSELNVNALLLGDSALYLCASSLFLTGRVYGYTFGSGTRLTVV.

This chain uses TRBV12-3 or TRBV12-4 with TRBJ2-1; the match to TRBD2 covers 10 bases. Trimming removed 6 bases from V and 0 bases from J; junction bases left unmatched: 5. The CDR3 length is 16 residues. As DNA, the CDR3 is TGTGCCAGCAGGCCTAGCGGGAGCCACTCCTACAATGAGCAGTTCTTC. This encodes CASRPSGSHSYNEQFF.